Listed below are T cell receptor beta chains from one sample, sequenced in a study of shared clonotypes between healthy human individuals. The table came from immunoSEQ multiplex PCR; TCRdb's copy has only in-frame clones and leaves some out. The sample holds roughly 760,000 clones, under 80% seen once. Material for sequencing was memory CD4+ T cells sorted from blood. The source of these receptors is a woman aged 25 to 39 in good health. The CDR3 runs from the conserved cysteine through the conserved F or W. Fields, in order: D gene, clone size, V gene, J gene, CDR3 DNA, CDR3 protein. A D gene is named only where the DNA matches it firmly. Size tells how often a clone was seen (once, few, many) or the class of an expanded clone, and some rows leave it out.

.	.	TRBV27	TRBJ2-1	TGTGCCAGCAGTAGGCAGGACCTATACAATGAGCAGTTCTTC	CASSRQDLYNEQFF
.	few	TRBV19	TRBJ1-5	TGTGCCAGTAGTATCGGGGGTAATGCCGGTCAGCCCCAGCATTTT	CASSIGGNAGQPQHF
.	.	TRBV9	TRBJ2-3	TGTGCCAGCAGCGCGAACCAAGCTATAATCACAGATACGCAGTATTTT	CASSANQAIITDTQYF
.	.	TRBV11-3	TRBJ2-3	TGTGCCAGCAGCTACGGCGGGACGGGCACAGATACGCAGTATTTT	CASSYGGTGTDTQYF
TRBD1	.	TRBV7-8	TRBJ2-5	TGTGCCAGCAGCTTACGGGGGACAGGGTTGGCAGAGACCCAGTACTTC	CASSLRGTGLAETQYF
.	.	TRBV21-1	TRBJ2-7	TGTGCCAGCAGCAAAGCGACTAGCGGACCCTCCTACGAGCAGTACTTC	CASSKATSGPSYEQYF
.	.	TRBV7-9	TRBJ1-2	TGTGCCAGCAGCCAGCTTGGCATACACGACTATGGCTACACCTTC	CASSQLGIHDYGYTF
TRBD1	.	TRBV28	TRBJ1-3	TGTGCCAGCAGCCCAGGGGGGCGCATCCCCTCTGGAAACACCATATATTTT	CASSPGGRIPSGNTIYF
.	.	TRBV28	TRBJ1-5	TGTGCCAGCAGCAACAGGCCTAGCAATCAGCCCCAGCATTTT	CASSNRPSNQPQHF
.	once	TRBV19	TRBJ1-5	TGTGCCAGTAGTACGGGGCAGGGTCTTCGTCAGCCCCAGCATTTT	CASSTGQGLRQPQHF
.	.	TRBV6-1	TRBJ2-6	TGTGCCAGCAGTGAGGGGGCGGGCTCTGGGGCCAACGTCCTGACTTTC	CASSEGAGSGANVLTF
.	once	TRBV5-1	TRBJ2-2	TGCGCCAGCAGCTTGGCCTTTCTCGAGAACACCGGGGAGCTGTTTTTT	CASSLAFLENTGELFF
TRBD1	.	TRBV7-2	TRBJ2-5	TGTGCCAGCAGCTCACGGACAGGGTTAGAGACCCAGTACTTC	CASSSRTGLETQYF
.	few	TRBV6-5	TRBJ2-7	TGTGCCAGCAGTTACTCGATCGTCAGGACCTACGAGCAGTACTTC	CASSYSIVRTYEQYF
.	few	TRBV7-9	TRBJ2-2	TGTGCCAGCAGCCGGGGCGGCAAGAACACCGGGGAGCTGTTTTTT	CASSRGGKNTGELFF
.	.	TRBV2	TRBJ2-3	TGTGCCAGCAGCCCCCAGGGCGGCACAGATACGCAGTATTTT	CASSPQGGTDTQYF
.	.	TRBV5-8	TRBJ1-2	TGTGCCAGCAGCCGGCGGGACGGGGATGGCTACACCTTC	CASSRRDGDGYTF
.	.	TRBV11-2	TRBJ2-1	TGTGCCAGCAGCTTGGACAGAGAATACAATGAGCAGTTCTTC	CASSLDREYNEQFF
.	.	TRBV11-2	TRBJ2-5	TGTGCCAGCAGCTCTCTAGCGCGCCAGTTTCAAGAGACCCAGTACTTC	CASSSLARQFQETQYF
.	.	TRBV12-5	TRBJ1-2	TGTGCTAGTGGTTTGGTGTCAGGGACGAACTATGGCTACACCTTC	CASGLVSGTNYGYTF
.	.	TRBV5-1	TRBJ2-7	TGCGCCAGCAGCTTGGAATCTTACGAGCAGTACTTC	CASSLESYEQYF
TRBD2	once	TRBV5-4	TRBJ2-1	TGTGCCAGCAGCTTCGGACTAGCGGGACCATCGCGGAATGAGCAGTTCTTC	CASSFGLAGPSRNEQFF
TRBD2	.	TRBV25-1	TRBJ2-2	TGTGCCAGCAGTGAAGAACTAGCGGCGAACACCGGGGAGCTGTTTTTT	CASSEELAANTGELFF
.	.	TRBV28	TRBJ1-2	TGTGCCAGCAGTTTATACGGACCGTCGACCTTC	CASSLYGPSTF
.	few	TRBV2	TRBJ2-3	TGTGCCAGCACGAGGACCGCAGGGGCAGATACGCAGTATTTT	CASTRTAGADTQYF
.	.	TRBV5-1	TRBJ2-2	TGCGCCAGCAGTCAGACCGGGGAGCTGTTTTTT	CASSQTGELFF
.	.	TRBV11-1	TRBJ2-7	TGTGCCAGCAGCTTAGAACCAGGCCTCTCCTACGAGCAGTACTTC	CASSLEPGLSYEQYF
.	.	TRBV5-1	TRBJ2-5	TGCGCCAGCAGCTTGGTTAGTGGGGGGTTCCAAGAGACCCAGTACTTC	CASSLVSGGFQETQYF